This T cell receptor (beta chain) was recovered during a study of T-cell memory formation after mild COVID-19 (dated by TCRdb to the early 2020s). Background on the whole study: TCR sequence clusters from the two donors were largely donor specific. The cohort was made up of two young adult volunteers, one female and one male, who were previously healthy. In a couple of donors, T-cell clones that expanded and contracted after mild COVID-19 were tracked by sequencing TCRalpha and TCRbeta repertoires over time. Beyond this particular receptor, the publication reports: Contracting CD4+ clones were located mainly in the CM and EM memory subsets, whereas CD8+ clones were found to be enriched in EMRA. The second-wave clones that peaked on day 37 were not confirmed to be SARS-CoV-2 specific. Clones contracting from day 15 to 85 had balanced CD4/CD8 phenotypes, while a second wave expanding from day 15 to 37 was biased towards CD4+. The study covered only a couple of mild cases, and larger cohorts including severe cases with pre-infection samples were considered necessary. The detection of some responding clones in pre-infection memory suggests that pre-existing cross-reactive memory T cells joined the SARS-CoV-2 response.

TCRdb names Illumina NovaSeq 6000 as the instrument used. Using 5'RACE with constant-segment primers, TCRalpha and TCRbeta cDNA libraries were constructed, with sample barcodes and unique molecular identifiers added in the process. Trizol reagent was used to extract RNA from every sample. Library amplification was performed in two PCR steps, and a second sample barcode and Illumina TruSeq adapters were introduced in the second step. The libraries were sequenced on an Illumina NovaSeq using 2 x 150 bp paired-end reads. Per the authors' processing: Demultiplexing of reads and collapsing into UMI-guided consensus sequences were performed with migec v1.2.7. Using mixcr v2.1.11, UMI consensuses were aligned to TRA and TRB V and J templates and then assembled into clonotypes. Expanded or contracted clonotypes were those called significant by both edgeR and NoisET, with noise models trained on biological replicates. For edgeR calls, the cutoffs were a false discovery rate-adjusted p below 0.01 and a log2 fold-change threshold of 1. As an exploratory analysis of dynamics, max-normalized trajectories of the 1000 most abundant clonotypes were examined by PCA with hierarchical clustering. Separately sequenced CD4+ and CD8+ repertoires were used to assign the CD4 or CD8 phenotype of responding clones. TCRdb ran its own pipeline on the public reads, namely fastp trimming at Q25 and MiXCR clone calling, and kept in-frame beta chains. For every CDR3 protein sequence, its rows merge into one entry that carries the most common genes and DNA. TCRdb, not the original authors, processed these V and J calls. In this sample the table shows about 110,000 distinct CDR3 sequences, roughly a sixth of which occur a single time. The ten largest clones take up roughly 6% of the sample.

This clonotype was seen a few times. Its antigen is not yet known. Base qualities were left out, and no much larger clone turns up one base away. Cut back by 7 bases and 3 bases, the V and J ends lie 20 bases apart. CDR1 SGHTA and CDR2 FQGNSA are derived from the germline V gene. The CDR3 spans 16 residues, from the cysteine through the phenylalanine. Only the CDR3 region is kept as DNA, spanning 48 bases read in frame from base 1. PBMCs were isolated by Ficoll-Paque density gradient centrifugation. The chain links TRBV7-2 with TRBJ2-3; tentative D gene TRBD2, with 6 bases matching. The TCR originated in a man aged 18-30 years who had mild COVID-19 (a few samples of this study predate the infection). The sample titles of this study are shuffled in the database, so cell type and time point are left out; the donor was told from shared clones. Sequencing input: PBMCs or a T cell subset sorted from them (not recorded which). The DNA is TGTGCCAGCAACCGACGCGGGACGGCTTTAACAGATACGCAGTATTTT. It specifies CASNRRGTALTDTQYF.